This passage covers 19 T cell receptor beta chains from one sample sequenced in a study of T cell responses to AZD1222 COVID-19 vaccine (dated by TCRdb to about 2021). In light of the paper, this sample's time point label describes: about 28 days (+/-7) after the second vaccine dose. The library was built by means of the immunoSEQ multiplex PCR assay. The clones in this table, taken by TCRdb from immuneACCESS, are in-frame only. Not every clone is retained; where verified, under half of the shortfall comes from an unresolved V gene, and the cause of the rest is unknown. This sample lists around 67,000 clones; around 82% were detected once. In total, the top ten clones hold roughly 6.5% of the sample. The specimen was peripheral blood, collected 28 days after the second AZD1222 dose. These receptors originate from an adult who received the AZD1222 COVID-19 vaccine.

In its sample, this clone was seen once. The chain has TRBV2 and TRBJ1-4, with unresolved D. Germline CDR1 and CDR2: SNHLY and FYNNEI. V was shortened by 2 bases and J by 4 bases, with 17 bases between the two germline ends. The CDR3 is made up of 17 amino acids. The CDR3 here is CASSERKGSNVNEKLFF. As DNA, the CDR3 is TGTGCCAGCAGTGAACGGAAGGGTAGCAACGTTAATGAAAAACTGTTTTTT. Variable domain in full (rest from reference TRBV2 and TRBJ1-4): EPEVTQTPSHQVTQMGQEVILRCVPISNHLYFYWYRQILGQKVEFLVSFYNNEISEKSEIFDDQFSVERPDGSNFTLKIRSTKLEDSAMYFCASSERKGSNVNEKLFFGSGTQLSVL.

This chain joins TRBV10-3 and TRBJ1-3, with unresolved D. V was cut by 3 bases and J by 0 bases, with 12 bases left in between. This CDR3 has 16 amino acids. Germline CDR1 ENHRY, CDR2 SYGVKD. The CDR3 sequence: CAISDGQAFSGNTIYF. Written as DNA, the CDR3 is TGTGCCATCAGTGACGGGCAGGCCTTCTCTGGAAACACCATATATTTT.

A few counts support this clone. The rearrangement joins TRBV28 to TRBJ1-5, with 11 positions matching TRBD1. Germline V gene data show CDR1 as MDHEN and CDR2 as SYDVKM. J lost 8 bases, V lost 5 bases, and 8 bases had no gene match. This CDR3 has 15 residues. The DNA of the CDR3 is TGTGCCAGCAGTCGGCGGACAGGGGGCGTTGAGCCCCAGCATTTT. Protein: CASSRRTGGVEPQHF.

On this clone itself: In the same sample, other DNA sequences code for this CDR3. The chain recombines TRBV28 with TRBJ2-1; no clear D gene. The CDR3 spans 12 residues. V dropped 2 bases and J dropped 3 bases, with 2 bases sitting between them. Germline V lookup: CDR1 MDHEN, CDR2 SYDVKM. The CDR3 loop reads CASSLLYNEQFF. The CDR3 nucleotides are TGTGCCAGCAGTTTACTCTACAATGAGCAGTTCTTC.

The chain combines TRBV24-1 with TRBJ1-2; D possibly corresponds to TRBD1 (5 bases). Deletions cut 2 bases from V and 8 bases from J, with 14 bases between. The CDR3 totals 14 residues. Germline lookup yields CDR1 KGHDR and CDR2 SFDVKD. CDR3 protein: CATSDSGTSRGYTF. CDR3 sequence (DNA): TGTGCCACCAGTGATTCCGGGACTTCCCGGGGCTACACCTTC.

The rearrangement uses TRBV11-2 and TRBJ1-2; D might be TRBD1 (6 bases). Germline V gives CDR1 SGHAT, CDR2 FQNNGV. The CDR3 consists of 13 residues. The germline V and J ends were trimmed by 5 bases and 6 bases, with 13 bases remaining between them. CDR3 region: CASSRTGLNGYTF. The CDR3, as DNA: TGTGCCAGCAGCCGTACAGGGCTTAATGGCTACACCTTC.

The rearrangement joins TRBV19 to TRBJ2-1; the D gene is possibly TRBD1 (6 bases). Between the trimmed V and J ends, which lost 6 bases and 8 bases, there was a span of 26 bases. The V gene's germline CDR1 is LNHDA and CDR2 SQIVND (reference sequence). This CDR3 comprises 17 residues. CDR3 coding DNA: TGTGCCAGTAGGGGCAGGGGAATTATTTCATCAAACTATGAGCAGTTCTTC. Translated: CASRGRGIISSNYEQFF.

The rearrangement uses TRBV6-1 and TRBJ1-4; no clear D. CDR1 is MNHNS, CDR2 SASEGT, per germline. V was trimmed by 2 bases and J by 8 bases, leaving 9 bases between them. CDR3 size: 13 residues. The CDR3 DNA sequence: TGTGCCAGCAGTGAAATAACCTTGGAAAAACTGTTTTTT. Its protein product is CASSEITLEKLFF.

The chain couples TRBV30 to TRBJ1-1; D is possibly TRBD1 (6 bases). The CDR3 has 14 amino acids. Germline CDR1 and CDR2: GTSNPN and SVGIG (reference sequence). V lost 1 base, J lost 4 bases, and 13 bases lay in between. CDR3 bases: TGTGCCTGGAGTGAGGGGGTTGGTGGCACTGAAGCTTTCTTT. Protein: CAWSEGVGGTEAFF.

Here the CDR3 reads CASSSLGSTGYSGNTIYF. The CDR3 DNA reads as TGCGCCAGCAGCTCCCTTGGGAGCACCGGGTATAGTGGAAACACCATATATTTT. The chain combines TRBV5-1 with TRBJ1-3; D call uncertain. Germline CDR1 reads SGHRS; CDR2 reads YFSETQ. The CDR3 is 18 residues long. Trimming cost V 3 bases and J 3 bases, with 22 bases left between them.

The chain employs TRBV6-6 and TRBJ2-1; TRBD2 agrees at 7 bases. CDR3 size: 14 residues. Germline V CDR1 and CDR2: MNHNY, SVGAGI (reference sequence). J lost 6 bases, V lost 5 bases, and 7 bases had no gene match. The CDR3, as DNA: TGTGCCAGCAGTCCTACTAGCGTCTCCAATGAGCAGTTCTTC. Its translation is CASSPTSVSNEQFF.

This chain joins TRBV9 and TRBJ2-2; D call uncertain. There are 14 residues in the CDR3. Looked up from germline, CDR1 is SGDLS and CDR2 is YYNGEE. Between the trimmed V and J ends, which lost 1 base and 6 bases, there was a span of 10 bases. The CDR3 loop is CASSVREYAGELFF. The CDR3 DNA is TGTGCCAGCAGCGTAAGAGAATACGCCGGGGAGCTGTTTTTT.

The V and J genes are TRBV7-2 and TRBJ2-4; 8 bases fit TRBD2. Germline values: CDR1 SGHTA, CDR2 FQGNSA. CDR3 length equals 14 residues. V lost 5 bases, J lost 4 bases, and 4 bases stayed unmatched. CDR3 protein: CASSPPGGKNIQYF. CDR3 sequence (DNA): TGTGCCAGCAGCCCCCCGGGGGGGAAAAACATTCAGTACTTC.

The chain carries TRBV7-6 and TRBJ2-7; TRBD1 or TRBD2 may be the D gene (7 bases each). The CDR3 runs 14 residues. Trimming shortened V by 5 bases and J by 4 bases, and 15 bases separated the two germline ends. Germline values: CDR1 SGHVS, CDR2 FNYEAQ. The CDR3 region is CASSPAGGGYEQYF. The CDR3 DNA sequence: TGTGCCAGCAGCCCGGCAGGGGGGGGGTACGAGCAGTACTTC.

This sequence joins TRBV19 and TRBJ1-5; TRBD1 matches 8 bases. V shed 6 bases and J 4 bases; nucleotides not matched to a gene: 2. The germline gives CDR1 LNHDA, CDR2 SQIVND (reference sequence). This CDR3 is built from 13 residues. The CDR3 spells CASRRQGNQPQHF. In nucleotides, the CDR3 is TGTGCCAGTAGACGACAGGGGAATCAGCCCCAGCATTTT.

The rearrangement uses TRBV4-2 and TRBJ1-1; D may be TRBD1 (5 bases). The length of the CDR3 is 15 residues. Trimming removed 1 base at V and 3 bases at J, with 12 bases between. In germline, CDR1 is LGHNA, CDR2 YNFKEQ. The CDR3 loop is CASSQGLTDHTEAFF. As DNA, the CDR3 is TGTGCCAGCAGCCAAGGCCTGACAGACCACACTGAAGCTTTCTTT.

The chain uses TRBV2 and TRBJ1-5; D is possibly TRBD1 (5 bases). V lost 7 bases and J 5 bases, leaving 15 bases between the germline ends. The CDR3 is 14 amino acids. Germline V gives CDR1 SNHLY, CDR2 FYNNEI. CDR3 DNA: TGTGCCAGCACGGGGACCGGGGTCGATCAGCCCCAGCATTTT. Encoded protein: CASTGTGVDQPQHF. Variable domain in full (rest from reference TRBV2 and TRBJ1-5): EPEVTQTPSHQVTQMGQEVILRCVPISNHLYFYWYRQILGQKVEFLVSFYNNEISEKSEIFDDQFSVERPDGSNFTLKIRSTKLEDSAMYFCASTGTGVDQPQHFGDGTRLSIL.

V gene TRBV19 combines with J gene TRBJ1-5; D is perhaps TRBD1 (5 bases). V dropped 7 bases and J dropped 2 bases, with 12 bases sitting between them. The length of the CDR3 is 14 residues. From germline, CDR1 is LNHDA and CDR2 SQIVND (reference sequence). CDR3 sequence (DNA): TGTGCCAGTACCACAGGTTCTCGCAATCAGCCCCAGCATTTT. Amino acids: CASTTGSRNQPQHF.

The chain combines TRBV12-3 or TRBV12-4 with TRBJ2-2; D gene ambiguous. The CDR3 length is 11 residues. V dropped 6 bases and J dropped 4 bases, with 3 bases sitting between them. The CDR3 DNA reads TGTGCCAGCAGAGCCACCGGGGAGCTGTTTTTT. Residues: CASRATGELFF.